A single sample is the source of the 3 T cell receptor beta chains below, sequenced in a study of patients and donors after allogeneic stem cell transplantation. TCRdb processed the RT-PCR reads anew with MiXCR; each CDR3 protein has one entry. The top ten clones hold roughly 30% of a sample with 100,000 to 120,000 distinct CDR3 sequences, roughly 35% of them seen once. The specimen sequenced was blood, either unsorted or a sorted T cell fraction (not recorded which). These receptor sequences come from a human donor who was either an allogeneic HSCT recipient or a stem cell or donor lymphocyte infusion donor (not recorded which). It is not recorded whose cells these are; they may come from a transplant donor.

This rearrangement joins TRBV2 to TRBJ2-1; 7 bases fit TRBD2. This CDR3 is built from 14 residues. The V gene end was trimmed by 5 bases and the J gene end by 0 bases; junction bases not matched to a gene: 1. Germline CDR1 SNHLY, CDR2 FYNNEI. CDR3 DNA: TGTGCCAGCAGTTGGACTAGCTCCTACAATGAGCAGTTCTTC. This translates into CASSWTSSYNEQFF.

In its sample, this clonotype was seen a few times. The V and J genes are TRBV4-3 and TRBJ1-6; 8 bases map to TRBD1. Germline V gene lookup returns CDR1 LGHNA and CDR2 YSLEER. J gave up 6 bases and V 0 bases, and 1 base lay outside the gene matches. The CDR3 is made up of 15 amino acids. The DNA for the CDR3 is TGCGCCAGCAGCCAAGACAGGGGGCGTAATTCACCCCTCCACTTT. It translates to CASSQDRGRNSPLHF.

This chain joins TRBV7-2 and TRBJ2-4, with 7 bases fitting TRBD2. The CDR3 contains 18 residues. Germline V lookup: CDR1 SGHTA, CDR2 FQGNSA. The J segment lost 1 base and the V segment lost 0 bases, leaving 9 bases of the junction unmatched. The CDR3 loop reads CASSLAPWREWAKNIQYF. CDR3 nucleotides: TGTGCCAGCAGCTTAGCTCCCTGGCGGGAGTGGGCCAAAAACATTCAGTACTTC.